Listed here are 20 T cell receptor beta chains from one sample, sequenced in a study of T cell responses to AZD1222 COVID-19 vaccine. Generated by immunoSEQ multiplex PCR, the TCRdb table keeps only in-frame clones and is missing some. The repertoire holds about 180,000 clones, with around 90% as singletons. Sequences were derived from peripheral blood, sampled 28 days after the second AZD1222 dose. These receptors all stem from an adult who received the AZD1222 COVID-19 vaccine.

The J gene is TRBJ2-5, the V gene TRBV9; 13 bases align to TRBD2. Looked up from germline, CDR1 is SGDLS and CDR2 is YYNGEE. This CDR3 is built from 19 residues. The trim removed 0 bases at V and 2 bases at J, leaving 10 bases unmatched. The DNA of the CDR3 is TGTGCCAGCAGCGTAGCTGGGACTAGCGGGGTACCCCCTCAAGAGACCCAGTACTTC. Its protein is CASSVAGTSGVPPQETQYF.

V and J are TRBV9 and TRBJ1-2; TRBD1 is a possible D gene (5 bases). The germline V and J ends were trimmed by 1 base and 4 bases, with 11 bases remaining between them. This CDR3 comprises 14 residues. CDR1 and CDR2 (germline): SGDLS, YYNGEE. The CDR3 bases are TGTGCCAGCAGCGTATCTCGGACACCCTATGGCTACACCTTC. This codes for CASSVSRTPYGYTF.

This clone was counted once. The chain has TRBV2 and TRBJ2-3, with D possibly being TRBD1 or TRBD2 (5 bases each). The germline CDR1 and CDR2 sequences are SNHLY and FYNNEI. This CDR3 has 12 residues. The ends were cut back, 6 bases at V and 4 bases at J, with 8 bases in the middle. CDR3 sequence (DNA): TGTGCCAGCAGGAGGGACGCAGATACGCAGTATTTT. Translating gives CASRRDADTQYF.

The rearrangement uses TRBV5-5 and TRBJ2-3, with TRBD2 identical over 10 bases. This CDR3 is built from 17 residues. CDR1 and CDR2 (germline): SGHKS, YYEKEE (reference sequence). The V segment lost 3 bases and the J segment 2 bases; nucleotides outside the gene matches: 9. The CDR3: CASSSWTSGRNTDTQYF. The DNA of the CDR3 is TGTGCCAGCAGCTCTTGGACTAGCGGAAGGAACACAGATACGCAGTATTTT.

The CDR3: CSVEDRTPGTGELFF. CDR3 in DNA: TGCAGCGTTGAAGATCGGACCCCGGGCACCGGGGAGCTGTTTTTT. The chain has TRBV29-1 and TRBJ2-2; D uncertain. V was clipped by 0 bases and J by 4 bases, with 12 bases between them. This CDR3 has 15 amino acids. Germline V gives CDR1 SQVTM, CDR2 ANQGSEA.

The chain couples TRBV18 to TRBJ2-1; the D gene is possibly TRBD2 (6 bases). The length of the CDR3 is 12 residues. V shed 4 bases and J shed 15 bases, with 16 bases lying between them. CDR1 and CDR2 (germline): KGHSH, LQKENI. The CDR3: CASSLRREDGFF. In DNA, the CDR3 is TGTGCCAGCTCACTACGCAGGGAGGACGGGTTCTTC.

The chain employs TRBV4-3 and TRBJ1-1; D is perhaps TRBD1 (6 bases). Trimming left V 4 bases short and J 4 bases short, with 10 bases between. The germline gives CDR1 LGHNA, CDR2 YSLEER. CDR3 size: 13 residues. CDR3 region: CASSRKGGTEAFF. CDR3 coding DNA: TGCGCCAGCAGCCGGAAAGGGGGCACTGAAGCTTTCTTT.

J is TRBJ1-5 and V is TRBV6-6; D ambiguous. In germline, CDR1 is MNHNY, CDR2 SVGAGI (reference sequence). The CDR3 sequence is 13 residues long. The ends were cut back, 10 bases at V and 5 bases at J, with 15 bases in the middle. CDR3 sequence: CATNGEADQPQHF. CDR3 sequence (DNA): TGTGCCACCAACGGGGAGGCCGATCAGCCCCAGCATTTT.

CDR3 bases: TGTGCCAGCGGATCTGGGGCCAACGTCCTGACTTTC. Encoded protein: CASGSGANVLTF. V usage is TRBV6-5 and J usage is TRBJ2-6; D unresolved. V lost 8 bases, J lost 1 base, and 3 bases lay in between. This CDR3 spans 12 amino acids. From germline, CDR1 is MNHEY and CDR2 SVGAGI.

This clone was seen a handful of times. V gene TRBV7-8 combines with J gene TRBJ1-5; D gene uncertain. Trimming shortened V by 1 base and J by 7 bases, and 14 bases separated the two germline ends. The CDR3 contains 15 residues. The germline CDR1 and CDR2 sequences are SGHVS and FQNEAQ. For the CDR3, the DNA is TGTGCCAGCAGCTTAGATGTGCGGGTTCGGCAGCCCCAGCATTTT. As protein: CASSLDVRVRQPQHF.

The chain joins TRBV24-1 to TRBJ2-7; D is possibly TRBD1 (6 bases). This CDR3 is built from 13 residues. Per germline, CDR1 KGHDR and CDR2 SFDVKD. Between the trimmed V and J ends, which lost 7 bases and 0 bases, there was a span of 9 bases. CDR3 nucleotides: TGTGCCACCAGGGACAGTCGCTCCTACGAGCAGTACTTC. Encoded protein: CATRDSRSYEQYF.

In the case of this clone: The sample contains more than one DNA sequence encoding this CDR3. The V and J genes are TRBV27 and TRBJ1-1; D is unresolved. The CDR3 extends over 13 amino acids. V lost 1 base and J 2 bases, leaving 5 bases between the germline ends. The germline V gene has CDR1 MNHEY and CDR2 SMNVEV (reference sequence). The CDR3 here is CASSLWANTEAFF. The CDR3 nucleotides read TGTGCCAGCAGTTTATGGGCTAACACTGAAGCTTTCTTT.

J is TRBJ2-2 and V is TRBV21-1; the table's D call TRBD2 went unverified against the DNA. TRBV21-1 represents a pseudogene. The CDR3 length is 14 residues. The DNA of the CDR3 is TGTGCCAGCAGCACCGGGGCGAACACCGGGGAGCTGTTTTTT. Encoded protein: CASSTGANTGELFF.

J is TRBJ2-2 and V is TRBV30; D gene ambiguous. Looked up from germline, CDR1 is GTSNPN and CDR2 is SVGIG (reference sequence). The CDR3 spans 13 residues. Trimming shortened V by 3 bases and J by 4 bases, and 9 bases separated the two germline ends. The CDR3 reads CAWRERLTGELFF. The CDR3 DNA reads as TGTGCCTGGAGGGAAAGACTCACCGGGGAGCTGTTTTTT.

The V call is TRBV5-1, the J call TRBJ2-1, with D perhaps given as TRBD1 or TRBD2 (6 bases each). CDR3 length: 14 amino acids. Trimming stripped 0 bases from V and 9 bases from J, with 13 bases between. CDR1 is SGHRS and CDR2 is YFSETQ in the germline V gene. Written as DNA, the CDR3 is TGCGCCAGCAGCTTGGGAACGGAGGGGGTTGAGCAGTTCTTC. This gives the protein CASSLGTEGVEQFF.

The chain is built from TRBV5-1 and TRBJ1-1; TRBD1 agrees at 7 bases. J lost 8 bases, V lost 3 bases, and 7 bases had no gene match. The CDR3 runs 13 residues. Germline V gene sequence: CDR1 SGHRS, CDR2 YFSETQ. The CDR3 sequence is CASSSGSGQEAFF. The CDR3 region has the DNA TGCGCCAGCAGCTCGGGATCGGGACAGGAAGCTTTCTTT.

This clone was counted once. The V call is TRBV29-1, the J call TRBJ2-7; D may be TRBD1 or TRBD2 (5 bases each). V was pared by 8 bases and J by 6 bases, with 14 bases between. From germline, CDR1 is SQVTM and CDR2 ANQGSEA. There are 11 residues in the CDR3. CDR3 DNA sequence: TGCAGCTTCTTGGACGGGGCCGAGCAGTACTTC. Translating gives CSFLDGAEQYF.

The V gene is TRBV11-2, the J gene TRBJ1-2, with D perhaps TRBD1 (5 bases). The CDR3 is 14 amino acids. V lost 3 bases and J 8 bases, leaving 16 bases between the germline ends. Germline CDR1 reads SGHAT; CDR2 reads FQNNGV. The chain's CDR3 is CASSFTTDTSGYTF. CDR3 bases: TGTGCCAGCAGCTTTACGACAGACACCTCCGGCTACACCTTC.

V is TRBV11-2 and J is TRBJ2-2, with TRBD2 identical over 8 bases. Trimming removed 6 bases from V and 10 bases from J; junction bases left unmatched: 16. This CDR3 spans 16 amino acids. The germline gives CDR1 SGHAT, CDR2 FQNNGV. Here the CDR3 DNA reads TGTGCCAGCAGACCACAACTAGATCGGCGGGGGGAGGAGCTGTTTTTT. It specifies CASRPQLDRRGEELFF.

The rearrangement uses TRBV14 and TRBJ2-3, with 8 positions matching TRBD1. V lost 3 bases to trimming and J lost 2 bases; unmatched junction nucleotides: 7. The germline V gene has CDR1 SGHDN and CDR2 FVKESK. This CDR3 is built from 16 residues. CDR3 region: CASSHGRGLVTDTQYF. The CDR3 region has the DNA TGTGCCAGCAGCCACGGCAGGGGGCTCGTCACAGATACGCAGTATTTT.